The 10 T cell receptor beta chains given below trace back to one sample, sequenced in a study of blood T cell repertoires in COVID-19. Only in-frame clones appear in the TCRdb table, and some are missing; sequencing was by immunoSEQ multiplex PCR. Of about 220,000 clones in the sample, around 90% were seen once. Material: PBMCs or T cells enriched from blood (not recorded which). The source of these receptors is a woman aged 50 to 60 with acute COVID-19.

This clone is a singleton in its sample. The J gene is TRBJ1-2, the V gene TRBV6-5; possibly TRBD1 for D (6 bases). Germline V gives CDR1 MNHEY, CDR2 SVGAGI. V was clipped by 6 bases and J by 4 bases, with 12 bases between them. CDR3 length: 13 amino acids. The CDR3 DNA follows: TGTGCCAGCAGGGATACAGGGAGCTATGGCTACACCTTC. It is translated as CASRDTGSYGYTF.

This chain connects TRBV18 to TRBJ2-7; 8 bases fit TRBD1. CDR3 size: 15 residues. CDR1 and CDR2 from the germline V gene are KGHSH and LQKENI. The ends lost 3 bases at V and 3 bases at J; junction bases unmatched: 7. CDR3 nucleotides: TGTGCCAGCTCACCCCCTTCAGGGGGCGGCTACGAGCAGTACTTC. It encodes CASSPPSGGGYEQYF.

This chain links TRBV27 with TRBJ2-2; 9 nucleotides line up with TRBD2. V dropped 4 bases and J dropped 6; count of bases not matched to a gene: 3. This CDR3 is built from 14 residues. Germline loops: CDR1 MNHEY, CDR2 SMNVEV (reference sequence). For the CDR3, the DNA is TGTGCCAGCAGTTCGGGACTAGCTCCCGGGGAGCTGTTTTTT. This gives the protein CASSSGLAPGELFF.

The CDR3 DNA reads TGTGCCAGCAGTCGAGGGGGGGGCAATCAGCCCCAGCATTTT. Amino acids: CASSRGGGNQPQHF. This sequence joins TRBV6-2 or TRBV6-3 and TRBJ1-5; possibly TRBD1 for D (6 bases). Trimming took off 5 bases at V and 2 bases at J, with 10 bases between the two ends. CDR3 length equals 14 residues. The V gene's germline CDR1 is MNHEY and CDR2 SVGEGT.

The gene calls are TRBV7-2 and TRBJ1-3; the match to TRBD1 covers 7 bases. V shed 5 bases and J 4 bases; nucleotides not matched to a gene: 5. Germline V CDR1 and CDR2: SGHTA, FQGNSA. There are 14 residues in the CDR3. The CDR3 reads CASSQTGLGNTIYF. Written as DNA, the CDR3 is TGTGCCAGCAGCCAGACAGGGCTCGGAAACACCATATATTTT.

J is TRBJ1-5 and V is TRBV28; possible D gene TRBD1, 5 bases. CDR1 is MDHEN and CDR2 is SYDVKM in the germline V gene. The germline V and J ends were trimmed by 6 bases and 1 base, with 13 bases remaining between them. This CDR3 is built from 15 residues. CDR3 DNA: TGTGCCAGCAGGCCTCCAGGGATGAGCAATCAGCCCCAGCATTTT. Encoded protein: CASRPPGMSNQPQHF.

This chain joins TRBV6-5 and TRBJ2-7, with 9 positions matching TRBD1. CDR3 length: 15 residues. The V gene end was trimmed by 7 bases and the J gene end by 5 bases; junction bases not matched to a gene: 12. Germline V CDR1 and CDR2: MNHEY, SVGAGI. For the CDR3, the DNA is TGTGCCAGCACCGACACAAGGACAGGGGCCCACGAGCAGTACTTC. It encodes CASTDTRTGAHEQYF.

This clone has more than one count but fewer than ten. This rearrangement joins TRBV11-2 to TRBJ2-5, with 10 bases identical to TRBD2. V was clipped by 9 bases and J by 5 bases; unmatched bases: 12. The CDR3 is made up of 15 amino acids. Germline V lookup: CDR1 SGHAT, CDR2 FQNNGV. CDR3 amino acids: CASSPAGGFGETQYF. CDR3 sequence (DNA): TGTGCCAGTAGCCCAGCGGGAGGGTTCGGCGAGACCCAGTACTTC. The entire variable domain, with the rest obtained from reference TRBV11-2 and TRBJ2-5, is as follows: EAGVAQSPRYKIIEKRQSVAFWCNPISGHATLYWYQQILGQGPKLLIQFQNNGVVDDSQLPKDRFSAERLKGVDSTLKIQPAKLEDSAVYLCASSPAGGFGETQYFGPGTRLLVL.

This sequence joins TRBV7-8 and TRBJ2-7; TRBD2 matches 7 bases. Germline CDR1 and CDR2: SGHVS and FQNEAQ. The CDR3 is 18 residues long. V lost 5 bases and J lost 4; bases outside the gene matches: 20. CDR3 sequence (DNA): TGTGCCAGCAGCCCGTCGATACGCGGGAGCGGGGCCCGGTACGAGCAGTACTTC. Protein: CASSPSIRGSGARYEQYF.

The chain has TRBV2 and TRBJ1-5; TRBD1 is a possible D gene (6 bases). Looked up from germline, CDR1 is SNHLY and CDR2 is FYNNEI. The CDR3 totals 15 residues. V lost 5 bases and J lost 7, with 18 bases in between. This chain's CDR3 is CASSQGRLRLQPQHF. As DNA, the CDR3 is TGTGCCAGCAGTCAGGGGAGACTTCGGTTACAGCCCCAGCATTTT.